A single sample is the source of the 19 T cell receptor beta chains below, sequenced in a study of blood T cell repertoires in COVID-19. The method was immunoSEQ multiplex PCR; TCRdb's version includes in-frame clones alone and lacks a portion of them. The sample includes hundreds of thousands of clones, about 89% of them seen just once. Sample: peripheral blood. These receptors were taken from a middle-aged man with acute or convalescent COVID-19.

This sequence joins TRBV2 and TRBJ2-6; TRBD2 matches at 11 bases. The junction had 4 bases not matched to a gene; V was cut back by 6 bases and J by 0 bases. The CDR3 has 17 amino acids. Germline V gene sequence: CDR1 SNHLY, CDR2 FYNNEI. The CDR3 loop reads CASSLSGGASGANVLTF. DNA of the CDR3: TGTGCCAGCAGCCTTAGCGGGGGGGCCTCTGGGGCCAACGTCCTGACTTTC.

This clone was detected once. The chain uses TRBV27 and TRBJ2-1, with D maybe TRBD1 (6 bases). The CDR3 is made up of 18 amino acids. V shed 6 bases and J shed 7 bases, with 28 bases lying between them. The V gene's germline CDR1 is MNHEY and CDR2 SMNVEV (reference sequence). The CDR3 loop reads CASSPILYRDKLPNEQFF. The CDR3 bases are TGTGCCAGCAGCCCGATTTTATACCGGGACAAGTTACCTAATGAGCAGTTCTTC.

The CDR3 sequence is CASGTDRMNTEAFF. For the CDR3, the DNA is TGCGCCAGTGGGACAGACAGAATGAACACTGAAGCTTTCTTT. The chain uses TRBV5-1 and TRBJ1-1, with 7 bases fitting TRBD1. With 8 bases clipped from V and 0 bases from J, the junction kept 7 bases outside the gene matches. The CDR3 runs to 14 residues. The germline V gene encodes CDR1 SGHRS and CDR2 YFSETQ.

CDR3 sequence (DNA): TGTGCCAGCAGTGTGGGGCAGGGCCTGTACATGTATTTT. This encodes CASSVGQGLYMYF. V gene TRBV2 combines with J gene TRBJ2-3; maybe TRBD1 (5 bases). CDR1 and CDR2 from the germline V gene are SNHLY and FYNNEI. This CDR3 is built from 13 residues. The V end lost 4 bases, the J end lost 14 bases, and 19 bases lay between the germline ends.

The V call is TRBV2, the J call TRBJ2-3; D perhaps matches TRBD2 (6 bases). This CDR3 comprises 16 residues. The germline CDR1 and CDR2 sequences are SNHLY and FYNNEI. V was trimmed by 0 bases and J by 11 bases, leaving 21 bases between them. The CDR3 DNA reads TGTGCCAGCAGTGAAGCGGGGCAGGCCTATCACGGGGGGCAGTATTTT. Protein sequence: CASSEAGQAYHGGQYF.

This clone has just one count. The chain links TRBV6-4 to TRBJ1-2; D gene ambiguous. The V and J ends lost 4 bases and 8 bases respectively, with 17 bases between them. Germline V gene lookup returns CDR1 MRHNA and CDR2 SNTAGT. This CDR3 region has 14 residues. The CDR3 here is CASSVDPTTRGYTF. For the CDR3, the DNA is TGTGCCAGCAGTGTTGACCCCACAACGAGGGGCTACACCTTC.

The rearrangement links TRBV19 to TRBJ2-2, with 7 nucleotides matching TRBD1. CDR3 length: 17 amino acids. The germline CDR1 and CDR2 sequences are LNHDA and SQIVND (reference sequence). V was clipped by 3 bases and J by 0 bases; unmatched bases: 7. The CDR3 reads CASSIMRGRANTGELFF. CDR3 coding DNA: TGTGCCAGTAGTATCATGAGGGGGCGAGCGAACACCGGGGAGCTGTTTTTT.

The V call is TRBV25-1, the J call TRBJ1-1, with D unclear. The CDR3 length is 14 residues. Germline loops: CDR1 MGHDK, CDR2 SYGVNS. V lost 6 bases and J 4 bases, leaving 15 bases between the germline ends. The CDR3 is CASSRAQRGTEAFF. Here the CDR3 DNA reads TGTGCCAGCAGCCGGGCCCAGCGGGGCACTGAAGCTTTCTTT.

The gene calls are TRBV27 and TRBJ1-6, with TRBD1 matching over 7 bases. This CDR3 comprises 16 residues. Trimming took 3 bases from V and 8 from J; bases not matched to a gene: 10. Germline V gene sequence: CDR1 MNHEY, CDR2 SMNVEV (reference sequence). CDR3 sequence: CASSFGRQGRYSPLHF. The CDR3 DNA sequence: TGTGCCAGCAGTTTTGGCCGACAGGGAAGATATTCACCCCTCCACTTT.

The chain combines TRBV25-1 with TRBJ2-1; 8 bases are a match to TRBD1. The CDR3 sequence is 17 residues long. V was clipped by 6 bases and J by 2 bases; unmatched bases: 12. CDR1 and CDR2 (germline): MGHDK, SYGVNS. This CDR3 reads CASRPPDGQGPYNEQFF. CDR3 DNA sequence: TGTGCCAGCAGACCCCCCGACGGACAGGGACCCTACAATGAGCAGTTCTTC.

This clone was seen once. The chain uses TRBV2 and TRBJ1-6; D call uncertain. CDR1 is SNHLY, CDR2 FYNNEI, per germline. This CDR3 has 15 residues. V lost 2 bases, J lost 10 bases, and 15 bases lay in between. The CDR3 is CASSESLGEHSPLHF. CDR3 nucleotides: TGTGCCAGCAGTGAATCACTCGGAGAGCACTCACCCCTCCACTTT.

This clone turned up a few times. This chain joins TRBV5-8 and TRBJ1-4; D not resolved. The V end lost 0 bases, the J end lost 8 bases, and 8 bases lay between the germline ends. The CDR3 runs 13 residues. Germline V lookup: CDR1 SGHTS, CDR2 YDEGEE. CDR3 DNA sequence: TGTGCCAGCAGCTTGGGACACCTCGAAAAACTGTTTTTT. Translation: CASSLGHLEKLFF. Using reference TRBV5-8 and TRBJ1-4 for the parts outside the CDR3, the full variable domain is EAGVTQSPTHLIKTRGQQATLRCSPISGHTSVYWYQQALGLGLQFLLWYDEGEERNRGNFPPRFSGRQFPNYSSELNVNALELEDSALYLCASSLGHLEKLFFGSGTQLSVL.

The chain carries TRBV2 and TRBJ2-1; 8 positions agree with TRBD2. V lost 3 bases, J lost 9 bases, and 13 bases stayed unmatched. Germline V gene data show CDR1 as SNHLY and CDR2 as FYNNEI. This CDR3 has 16 amino acids. For the CDR3, the DNA is TGTGCCAGCAGTGATTACAAACAGCCGGGGGGGAGTGAGCAGTTCTTC. Its translation: CASSDYKQPGGSEQFF.

The chain carries TRBV3-1 (or the pseudogene TRBV3-2) and TRBJ2-7; 7 bases agree with TRBD1. Germline V gene lookup returns CDR1 LGHDT and CDR2 YNNKEL (reference sequence). The CDR3 spans 14 residues. After removal of 0 bases from V and 2 bases from J, the junction contained 1 base not matched to a gene. This chain's CDR3 is CASSQEDRTYEQYF. The CDR3 DNA reads TGTGCCAGCAGCCAAGAGGACAGGACCTACGAGCAGTACTTC.

The chain recombines TRBV2 with TRBJ1-6; TRBD1 matches at 10 bases. CDR3 length: 13 amino acids. The V segment lost 4 bases and the J segment 12 bases; nucleotides outside the gene matches: 3. The germline V gene has CDR1 SNHLY and CDR2 FYNNEI. CDR3 region: CASSAGQGLPLHF. The CDR3 coding sequence is TGTGCCAGCAGTGCGGGACAGGGGTTACCCCTCCACTTT.

This clone is a singleton in its sample. The V and J genes are TRBV19 and TRBJ2-3; possibly TRBD1 for D (6 bases). This CDR3 region has 14 residues. CDR1 is LNHDA and CDR2 is SQIVND in the germline V gene (reference sequence). The V end was cut by 8 bases, the J end by 0 bases, with 12 bases between. The CDR3 protein is CASSGQTSTDTQYF. CDR3 nucleotides: TGTGCCAGTTCAGGACAGACTAGCACAGATACGCAGTATTTT.

J is TRBJ1-4 and V is TRBV7-9; D gene uncertain. V was shortened by 1 base and J by 4 bases, with 10 bases between the two germline ends. The CDR3 has 15 amino acids. Germline V gene sequence: CDR1 SEHNR, CDR2 FQNEAQ (reference sequence). CDR3 nucleotides: TGTGCCAGCAGCTTAGAGCGCGGCCATAATGAAAAACTGTTTTTT. It specifies CASSLERGHNEKLFF.

The chain has TRBV5-4 and TRBJ1-2; perhaps TRBD1 as D (5 bases). Germline CDR1 SGHNT, CDR2 YYREEE (reference sequence). V lost 4 bases, J lost 12 bases, and 19 bases lay in between. The CDR3 spans 13 residues. In DNA, the CDR3 is TGTGCCAGCAGCGGAAATAGAAGGGGTTTTGACACCTTC. Its protein product is CASSGNRRGFDTF.

V usage is TRBV9 and J usage is TRBJ1-3, with a weak D call TRBD1 (5 bases). V gave up 4 bases and J gave up 0 bases, with 11 bases separating them. This CDR3 has 15 residues. In germline, CDR1 is SGDLS, CDR2 YYNGEE. CDR3 sequence (DNA): TGTGCCAGCAGCCCGAGGACACGCTCTGGAAACACCATATATTTT. Translation gives CASSPRTRSGNTIYF.